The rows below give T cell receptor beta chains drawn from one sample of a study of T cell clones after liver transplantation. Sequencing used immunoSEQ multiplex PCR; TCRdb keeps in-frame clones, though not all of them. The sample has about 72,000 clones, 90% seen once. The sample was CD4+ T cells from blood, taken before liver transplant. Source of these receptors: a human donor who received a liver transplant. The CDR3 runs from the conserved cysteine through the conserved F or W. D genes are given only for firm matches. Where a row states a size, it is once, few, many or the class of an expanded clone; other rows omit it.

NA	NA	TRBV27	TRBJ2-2	TGTGCCAGCAGTTTATCGGCAACAGCCGGGGAGCTGTTTTTT	CASSLSATAGELFF
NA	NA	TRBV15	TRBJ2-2	TGTGCCACCGGCCGGGGGCGCACCGGGGAGCTGTTTTTT	CATGRGRTGELFF
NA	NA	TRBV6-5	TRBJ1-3	TGTGCCAGCAGATGGAATTCAGACTCTGGAAACACCATATATTTT	CASRWNSDSGNTIYF
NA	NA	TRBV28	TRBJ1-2	TGTGCCAGCAGTTCGCTCCAGGTTTACGACTATGGCTACACCTTC	CASSSLQVYDYGYTF
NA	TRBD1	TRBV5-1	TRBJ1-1	TGCGCCAGCAGCGTCCGGGACAGGGGGACTGAAGCTTTCTTT	CASSVRDRGTEAFF
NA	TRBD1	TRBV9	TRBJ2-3	TGTGCCAGCAGCCTCCGACAGGGGCCAGATACGCAGTATTTT	CASSLRQGPDTQYF
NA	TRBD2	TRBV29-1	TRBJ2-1	TGCAGCGTTGGCCGGGGGGAATACAATGAGCAGTTCTTC	CSVGRGEYNEQFF
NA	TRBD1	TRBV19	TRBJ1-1	TGTGCCAGTAAGTTTGCGCAGGGACAGGGAGTGAGAAACACTGAAGCTTTCTTT	CASKFAQGQGVRNTEAFF
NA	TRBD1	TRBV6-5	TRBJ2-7	TGTGCCAGCAGTTACAGGGACAGGGCCACCTACGAGCAGTACTTC	CASSYRDRATYEQYF
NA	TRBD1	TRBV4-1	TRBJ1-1	TGCGCCAGCAGCCTTGGTGGACAGGGGGACACTGAAGCTTTCTTT	CASSLGGQGDTEAFF
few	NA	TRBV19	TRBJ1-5	TGTGCCAGTAGTATTGCTTGGGGTTTGCAGCCCCAGCATTTT	CASSIAWGLQPQHF
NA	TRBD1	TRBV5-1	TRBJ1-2	TGCGCCAGCAGCTCGGGACAGCCCTATGGCTACACCTTC	CASSSGQPYGYTF
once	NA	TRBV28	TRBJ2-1	TGTGCCAGCCGCATTGGGGGTTTCGGTGAGCAGTTCTTC	CASRIGGFGEQFF
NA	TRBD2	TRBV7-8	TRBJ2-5	TGTGCCAGCAGCCTAATGACTAGCGGGGAGACCCAGTACTTC	CASSLMTSGETQYF
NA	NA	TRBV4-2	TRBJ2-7	TGTGCCAGCAGCCAAGAGGGTGGCTCTCTGGCCTACGAGCAGTACTTC	CASSQEGGSLAYEQYF
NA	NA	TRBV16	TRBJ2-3	TGTGCCAGCAGCCAGGTTGGAACAGATACGCAGTATTTT	CASSQVGTDTQYF
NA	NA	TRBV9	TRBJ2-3	TGTGCCAGCAGCAGGGGACCGAACACGGATACGCAGTATTTT	CASSRGPNTDTQYF
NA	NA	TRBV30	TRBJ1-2	TGTGCCTGGAGTCGGGGGCCCAGGGACTATGGCTACACCTTC	CAWSRGPRDYGYTF
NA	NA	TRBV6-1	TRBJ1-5	TGTGCCAGCAGTGAAGGGTCCCAGGCTGGGCAGCCCCAGCATTTT	CASSEGSQAGQPQHF
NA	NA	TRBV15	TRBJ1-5	TGTGCCACCAGCAGAGATCCCCGGCAGCCCCAGCATTTT	CATSRDPRQPQHF
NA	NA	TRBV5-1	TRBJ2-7	TGCGCCAGCAGCTTGGACGTTACCACCTACGAGCAGTACTTC	CASSLDVTTYEQYF
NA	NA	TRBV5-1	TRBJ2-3	TGCGCCAGCCAAAAGCGGGCTGTGACAGATACGCAGTATTTT	CASQKRAVTDTQYF
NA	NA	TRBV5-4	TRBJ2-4	TGTGCCAGCAGCCTAGCTAGGGCGCCAAACATTCAGTACTTC	CASSLARAPNIQYF
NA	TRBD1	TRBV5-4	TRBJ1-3	TGTGCCAGCAGCTTAGGGGGCTTAACCTCTGGAAACACCATATATTTT	CASSLGGLTSGNTIYF
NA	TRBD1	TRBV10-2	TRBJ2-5	TGCGCCAGCAGTGAGTCACAGGGGCTAAAGACCCAGTACTTC	CASSESQGLKTQYF
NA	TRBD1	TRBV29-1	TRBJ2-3	TGCAGCGTGGGGAGGACAGGGACGCAGTATTTT	CSVGRTGTQYF
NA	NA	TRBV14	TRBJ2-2	TGTGCCAGCAGCCCTCCGGGCTGGGCAGACACCGGGGAGCTGTTTTTT	CASSPPGWADTGELFF
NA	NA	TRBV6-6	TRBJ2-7	TGTGCCAGCAGGCCAACAGTTTACGAGCAGTACTTC	CASRPTVYEQYF
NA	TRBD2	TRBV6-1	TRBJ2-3	TGTGCCAGCAGTGTTACCGGGACTAGCGGCACAGATACGCAGTATTTT	CASSVTGTSGTDTQYF
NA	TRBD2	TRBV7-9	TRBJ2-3	TGTGCCAGCAGCTTAGGGCCTAGCGGGAGCACAGATACGCAGTATTTT	CASSLGPSGSTDTQYF
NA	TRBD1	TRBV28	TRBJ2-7	TGTGCCAGCAGGCCTACAGGGGGCGCGTCCTACGAGCAGTACTTC	CASRPTGGASYEQYF
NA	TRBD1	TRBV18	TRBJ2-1	TGTGCCAGCTCAGCCGGGACAGGGTTTAATGAGCAGTTCTTC	CASSAGTGFNEQFF
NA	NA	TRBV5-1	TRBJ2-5	TGCGCCAGCAGCGATGGATCTGGGTGGGAGGAGACCCAGTACTTC	CASSDGSGWEETQYF
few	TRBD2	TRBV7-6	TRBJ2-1	TGTGCCAGCAGCTTGCGAGCGGGAGATTCCAATGAGCAGTTCTTC	CASSLRAGDSNEQFF
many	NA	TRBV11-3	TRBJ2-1	TGTGCCAGCAGCTTTCCCTCGCTAGGGGTCGGGGACAATGAGCAGTTCTTC	CASSFPSLGVGDNEQFF
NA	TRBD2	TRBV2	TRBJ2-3	TGTGCCAGCAGGGAACTAGCGGGAGGTTTCGCAGATACGCAGTATTTT	CASRELAGGFADTQYF